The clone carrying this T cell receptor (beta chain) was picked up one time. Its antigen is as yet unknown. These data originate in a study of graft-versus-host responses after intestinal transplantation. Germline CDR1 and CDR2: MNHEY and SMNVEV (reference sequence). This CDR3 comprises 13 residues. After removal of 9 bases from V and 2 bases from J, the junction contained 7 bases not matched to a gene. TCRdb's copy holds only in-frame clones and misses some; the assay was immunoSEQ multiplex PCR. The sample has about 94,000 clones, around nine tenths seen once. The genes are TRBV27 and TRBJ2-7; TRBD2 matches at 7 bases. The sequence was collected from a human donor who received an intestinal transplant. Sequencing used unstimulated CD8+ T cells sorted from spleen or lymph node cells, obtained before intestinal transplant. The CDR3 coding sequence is TGTGCCAGTTACGGGACTAATACCTACGAGCAGTACTTC. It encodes CASYGTNTYEQYF.